The clone carrying this T cell receptor (beta chain) was detected a few times. What it binds is not known. Individual cDNA molecules received unique molecular identifiers during library preparation. Each CDR3 protein gets one entry after TCRdb re-called the 5' RACE reads with MiXCR. The sample carries 50,000 to 85,000 distinct CDR3 sequences, less than 9.5% recorded once. Looked up from germline, CDR1 is SNHLY and CDR2 is FYNNEI. The CDR3 spans 12 residues. The V end lost 7 bases, the J end lost 7 bases, and 13 bases lay between the germline ends. This specimen belongs to a study of early T cells in non-severe SARS-CoV-2 infection. About the research overall: RNA in bulk from unsorted whole blood was sequenced, and chains were unpaired. Study findings and constraints: The study's VDJdb matching favored anti-spike CD8 responses and missed private and CD4 specificities.

The V and J genes are TRBV2 and TRBJ2-5; TRBD2 might be the D (5 bases). Sequencing was done on a sample of whole blood. This clonotype was obtained from an adult who was a healthcare worker with PCR-confirmed SARS-CoV-2 infection or an uninfected control (not recorded which). In DNA form, the CDR3 reads TGTGCCAGCAAAGGACCCGCGGGGACCCAGTACTTC. As protein: CASKGPAGTQYF.